A single T cell receptor beta chain is shown here with its context. This clonotype was seen only a few times. Its antigen is still unknown. The record has no base qualities; no much larger clone is one base away. This sample is drawn from a study of regulatory T cells in long-lasting Graves disease (dated by TCRdb to the early 2020s). For context, the study as a whole: Persistent Graves' disease meant more than 5 years of antithyroid drug treatment with TSH receptor autoantibodies that stayed positive. Patients with persistent Graves' disease were compared with patients with newly diagnosed Graves' disease using TCR sequencing and RNA sequencing of peripheral blood. The study was conducted in China and was registered as a clinical trial. A total of about 35 samples underwent TCR sequencing, from about 13 patients with persistent Graves' disease and 20 or so patients with newly diagnosed Graves' disease. In the clinical cohort, patients with persistent Graves' disease had used antithyroid drugs for an average of roughly ten years.

The library was made by multiplex PCR. The instrument was an Illumina HiSeq 4000. CDR3 regions were amplified by Arm-PCR with iRepertoire HTBI primers to construct TCR beta libraries. Before sequencing, the PCR products underwent gel purification. From the authors' description of their analysis: A total of around 59 TRBV and 14 TRBJ segments were identified across samples and were used for gene usage analysis of CDR3 amino acid clonotypes. COPE and FqMerger were used to merge the filtered high-quality paired reads into contigs. Contigs were aligned with BLAST to IMGT TRBV, TRBD and TRBJ reference genes, and CDR3 was defined per IMGT. Any clonotype with a frequency above 0.1% was classified as a highly expanded clone. Repertoire diversity was measured by Shannon entropy, and V-J evenness by the Gini coefficient. A clonotype was considered public if more than one individual shared it. In TCRdb, the public reads were trimmed at Q25 with fastp and aligned with MiXCR, with productive beta chains retained. Records with the same CDR3 protein are collapsed into one entry carrying the most frequent genes and DNA. It is TCRdb's table, rather than the study itself, that gives the V and J calls and clone size. This sample lists over 250,000 distinct CDR3 sequences; 22% were detected once. The biggest ten clones account for around 50% of the sample.

The meaning of the sample's time point label: persistent/refractory GD, antithyroid drugs over 5 years with positive TRAb. RNA was extracted from PBMCs in TRIzol for both TCR sequencing and RNA sequencing. The diagnosis of Graves' disease was made according to American Thyroid Association guidelines. The patients came from an endocrinology department in Xi'an, China. Each patient gave approximately 10 milliliters of peripheral blood, collected in an EDTA anticoagulant tube. Ficoll Paque Plus density gradient separation was used to isolate PBMCs, and no additional T cell sorting was done. RNA quality was checked with an Agilent 2100 Bioanalyzer and agarose gel, and concentration with a NanoDrop 2000. Here is what the overall study found, with its caveats: More public clonotypes were shared among persistent patients (under 3,000) than among newly diagnosed patients (under 1,000). Persistent disease showed preferential use of TRBV28, TRBJ1-2 and TRBJ2-5, whereas newly diagnosed disease favored TRBV20-1 and TRBJ2-1. Only the TCR beta chain was sequenced and analyzed. Only peripheral blood was studied, because thyroid tissue, the primary lesion, was inaccessible. The authors acknowledged the small sample size as a limitation that may reduce accuracy. Persistent Graves' disease patients showed lower TCR Shannon entropy and fewer highly expanded clones than newly diagnosed patients, suggesting clonal expansion.

Deletion took 0 bases off V and 3 bases off J, with a span of 11 bases between the germline ends. As encoded in the germline V gene, CDR1 is LGHNA while CDR2 is YSLEER. The CDR3 runs 15 amino acids, cysteine and phenylalanine included. Just CDR3 DNA is preserved here, 45 bases in frame from base 1. The source is a female donor with Graves disease. This receptor chain uses TRBV4-3 and TRBJ2-5; the D element might be TRBD1 or TRBD2, as each aligns at 5 bases. Sample: peripheral blood mononuclear cells (PBMCs), taken when the disease was refractory, from a patient treated with antithyroid drugs. CDR3 protein: CASSQDRLGEETQYF. The nucleotides read TGCGCCAGCAGCCAAGATCGTTTGGGGGAAGAGACCCAGTACTTC.